Following are 3 T cell receptor beta chains from one sample sequenced in a study of Ad26.COV2.S vaccination and SARS-CoV-2 variants. The treatment is: around 19 received Ad26.COV2.S at low or high dose, single or two shots; about 5 received placebo; per-sample allocation not given. Sampling was done on day 63 after the first vaccine or placebo injection. Clones were sequenced by immunoSEQ multiplex PCR, and TCRdb holds only the in-frame ones, with some missing. The sample lists some 640,000 clones; roughly nine tenths were seen once. The sequences come from peripheral blood, collected in a trial of Ad26.COV2.S vaccine versus placebo. These receptors were taken from a person aged 18-60 years who received the Ad26.COV2.S COVID-19 vaccine or a placebo.

V usage is TRBV14 and J usage is TRBJ2-7, with 7 positions matching TRBD1. Germline CDR1 reads SGHDN; CDR2 reads FVKESK. The CDR3 is made up of 16 amino acids. V was pared by 2 bases and J by 5 bases, with 12 bases of the junction left unmatched. CDR3 DNA: TGTGCCAGCAGCCAACCTCGGACAGGAAAGGTTAACGAGCAGTACTTC. Translation gives CASSQPRTGKVNEQYF.

The chain employs TRBV19 and TRBJ2-7; 9 nucleotides agree with TRBD2. The V gene end was trimmed by 4 bases and the J gene end by 2 bases; junction bases not matched to a gene: 6. The germline V gene encodes CDR1 LNHDA and CDR2 SQIVND (reference sequence). This CDR3 has 15 amino acids. DNA of the CDR3: TGTGCCAGTAGTAGCCACAGCGGGGGGCCCTACGAGCAGTACTTC. Its translation is CASSSHSGGPYEQYF. Filled out from reference TRBV19 and TRBJ2-7, the complete variable domain reads DGGITQSPKYLFRKEGQNVTLSCEQNLNHDAMYWYRQDPGQGLRLIYYSQIVNDFQKGDIAEGYSVSREKKESFPLTVTSAQKNPTAFYLCASSSHSGGPYEQYFGPGTRLTVT.

This chain joins TRBV5-1 and TRBJ2-7; unclear D gene. Trimming removed 1 base at V and 5 bases at J, with 4 bases between. This CDR3 contains 11 residues. Germline loops: CDR1 SGHRS, CDR2 YFSETQ. The CDR3 protein is CASSLRDEQYF. The CDR3 DNA sequence: TGCGCCAGCAGCTTGAGGGACGAGCAGTACTTC.